This record covers a single T cell receptor (beta chain). The data were obtained in a study of blood T cell repertoires in COVID-19. Study background: Specimens from acute and convalescent COVID-19 originated in the United States, Italy and Spain. Sources were T cells, B-cell-depleted T cells, or PBMCs; the material itself was cDNA or gDNA.

Produced via immunoSEQ multiplex PCR; TCRdb's table is partial and in-frame only. The sample lists more than 150,000 clones, less than 90% occurring once. Among Cohort 3 donors, those recovered had two negative PCRs, clearance, or symptom resolution. V lost 0 bases and J lost 4; bases outside the gene matches: 5. The V gene's germline CDR1 is MNHEY and CDR2 SVGAGI. The CDR3 sequence is 15 residues long. J is TRBJ1-2 and V is TRBV6-5, with TRBD1 matching 7 bases. The receptor was derived from a woman aged 45-65 years who had recovered from COVID-19. What was sequenced was PBMCs or T cells enriched from blood (not recorded which). Here the CDR3 reads CASSYSAGGSYGYTF. For the CDR3, the DNA is TGTGCCAGCAGTTACTCGGCAGGGGGGAGCTATGGCTACACCTTC.